This TCR beta chain was sequenced for a study of shared clonotypes between healthy human individuals. About the study: Used for every donor were three CD4 naive, three CD4 memory, two CD8 naive and one CD8 memory plate.

Deep was the level used in running the assay. Some clones are missing from TCRdb's copy, which holds only in-frame ones; the method was immunoSEQ multiplex PCR. This repertoire shows 2 million to 2.5 million clones, 90% to 97% found once; its top ten account for 0.1% to 0.15%. The CDR3 loop spans 15 amino acids. Germline V lookup: CDR1 GTSNPN, CDR2 SVGIG (reference sequence). The V and J ends lost 3 bases and 0 bases respectively, with 15 bases between them. This chain links TRBV30 with TRBJ2-7, with D perhaps matching TRBD1 (5 bases). The specimen was naive CD4+ T cells sorted from blood. Regarding subset: CD45RA+ positively selected. This TCR was recovered from a man between 18 and 29 years old in good health. The CDR3 coding sequence is TGTGCCTGGAGCCTAGGGGTGGTTGGCTCCTACGAGCAGTACTTC. Its translation: CAWSLGVVGSYEQYF.